The 6 T cell receptor beta chains in this list originate from one sample, sequenced in a study of siplizumab effects on memory and regulatory T cells. TCRdb keeps only in-frame clones here, not all; method: immunoSEQ multiplex PCR. The table lists about 120,000 clones, about 94% of them singletons. Material: non-Treg CD4+ T cells sorted from blood. All receptors come from a human donor in good health.

The rearrangement joins TRBV5-1 to TRBJ2-7; 7 bases fit TRBD2. J was trimmed by 3 bases and V by 2 bases; bases with no gene match: 17. The CDR3 is 18 residues long. CDR1 is SGHRS, CDR2 YFSETQ, per germline. In nucleotides, the CDR3 is TGCGCCAGCAGCTTCGGCCAGATCAGGGCGGGGGATCACTACGAGCAGTACTTC. The encoded protein is CASSFGQIRAGDHYEQYF. Based on the CDR3 plus reference TRBV5-1 and TRBJ2-7, the full variable domain is KAGVTQTPRYLIKTRGQQVTLSCSPISGHRSVSWYQQTPGQGLQFLFEYFSETQRNKGNFPGRFSGRQFSNSRSEMNVSTLELGDSALYLCASSFGQIRAGDHYEQYFGPGTRLTVT.

The chain employs TRBV6-6 and TRBJ2-7, with 14 bases fitting TRBD2. With 4 bases clipped from V and 12 bases from J, the junction kept 5 bases outside the gene matches. Germline-derived CDR1 and CDR2 are MNHNY and SVGAGI (reference sequence). This CDR3 contains 13 residues. CDR3 residues: CASSSRLAGGVYF. In DNA, the CDR3 is TGTGCCAGCAGTTCCAGACTAGCGGGAGGGGTGTACTTC.

The chain employs TRBV5-4 and TRBJ1-1; D unclear. V was trimmed by 0 bases and J by 1 base, leaving 10 bases between them. The CDR3 length is 15 residues. Looked up from germline, CDR1 is SGHNT and CDR2 is YYREEE (reference sequence). CDR3 nucleotides: TGTGCCAGCAGCTTGGCCCGGCAGACGAACACTGAAGCTTTCTTT. It specifies CASSLARQTNTEAFF.

This chain uses TRBV18 with TRBJ1-4; TRBD1 agrees at 9 bases. Germline trimming cut 5 bases from V and 3 bases from J; bases unmatched to any gene: 4. Germline V gene sequence: CDR1 KGHSH, CDR2 LQKENI. CDR3 length: 15 residues. CDR3 coding DNA: TGTGCCAGCTCAGACAGGACAGGGGCTAATGAAAAACTGTTTTTT. Amino acid sequence: CASSDRTGANEKLFF.

The chain combines TRBV5-1 with TRBJ2-1; 8 bases agree with TRBD2. The V gene end was trimmed by 3 bases and the J gene end by 6 bases; junction bases not matched to a gene: 11. This CDR3 is 16 amino acids long. CDR1 SGHRS and CDR2 YFSETQ come from the germline V gene. CDR3 DNA sequence: TGCGCCAGCAGCTCCGAGGGGGGACTAGTCTCCAATGAGCAGTTCTTC. Encoded protein: CASSSEGGLVSNEQFF.

The chain uses TRBV6-5 and TRBJ1-5, with D unresolved. Trimming cost V 0 bases and J 1 base, with 7 bases left between them. In germline, CDR1 is MNHEY, CDR2 SVGAGI. CDR3 length: 15 amino acids. The CDR3, as DNA: TGTGCCAGCAGTTACTCGTCGGTGAGCAATCAGCCCCAGCATTTT. Amino acid sequence: CASSYSSVSNQPQHF.